The clone carrying this T cell receptor beta chain was counted a few times. Its cognate antigen is unknown. Trimming removed 3 bases from V and 3 bases from J; junction bases left unmatched: 3. From germline, CDR1 is MNHEY and CDR2 SMNVEV (reference sequence). The CDR3 has 15 amino acids. Making the TCR beta libraries involved quantitative 5'-RACE with molecular barcodes. In TCRdb, the 5' RACE reads were re-called with MiXCR into one record per CDR3 protein. The sample has about 200,000 distinct CDR3 sequences, roughly 12% seen once. The sample comes from a study of CD8 T cells in ankylosing spondylitis. General study results and limits: A TCR beta motif of about 8 highly homologous variants seemed to mark ankylosing spondylitis blood. Researchers reportedly found disease-linked clones significantly enriched in matched ankylosing spondylitis synovial fluid.

This chain uses TRBV27 with TRBJ2-1; 9 bases map to TRBD2. This clonotype was sampled from a male donor with ankylosing spondylitis or in good health (not recorded which). The sample taken for sequencing was blood, either unsorted or a sorted T cell fraction (not recorded which). The CDR3 loop is CASSLREGLYNEQFF. In DNA, the CDR3 is TGTGCCAGCAGTTTGCGGGAGGGACTCTACAATGAGCAGTTCTTC.